This T cell receptor (beta chain) came from a study of regulatory T cells in long-lasting Graves disease. Germline V gene sequence: CDR1 DFQATT, CDR2 SNEGSKA (reference sequence). CDR3 size: 13 residues. V lost 3 bases and J 5 bases, leaving 12 bases between the germline ends. This clonotype showed up many times. Building of the TCR beta libraries involved iRepertoire HTBI primers and Arm-PCR of CDR3 regions. TCRdb reprocessed the multiplex PCR reads with MiXCR, giving one entry per CDR3 protein. Among 350,000 to 450,000 distinct CDR3 sequences listed, approximately 10% were seen once. Time point of the sample: newly diagnosed GD, antithyroid drugs for less than 3 months. PBMC-derived RNA was used for the TCR library. This same sample was also taken into another study, of T cells in Graves' hyperthyroidism and ophthalmopathy.

The V call is TRBV20-1, the J call TRBJ2-3; D assignment may be TRBD1 or TRBD2 (5 bases each). The sequence derives from a woman between 18 and 30 years old with Graves disease. Here the sequenced sample was peripheral blood mononuclear cells (PBMCs), taken at new diagnosis, from a patient treated with antithyroid drugs. CDR3 sequence reads: CSASLGRGDTQYF. Written as DNA, the CDR3 is TGCAGTGCTAGCCTGGGACGGGGAGATACGCAGTATTTT.